The rows below give T cell receptor beta chains drawn from one sample of a study of early T cells in non-severe SARS-CoV-2 infection. Via MiXCR, TCRdb re-called the 5' RACE reads, giving one row per CDR3 protein. The sample lists some 51,000 distinct CDR3 sequences, 14% to 15% occurring once. The material was whole blood, obtained at baseline. Source of these receptors: an adult who was a healthcare worker with PCR-confirmed SARS-CoV-2 infection or an uninfected control (not recorded which). Each CDR3 is given with its conserved first and last residue. Each record gives: D gene, clone size, J gene, V gene, CDR3 protein, CDR3 DNA. D genes are given only for firm matches. Expanded clones get a size class; other rows say once, few or many, or leave the size out.

D gene: -; clone size: few; J gene: TRBJ2-3; V gene: TRBV3-1; CDR3 protein: CASSPGTITDTQYF; CDR3 DNA: TGTGCCAGCAGCCCAGGGACCATCACAGATACGCAGTATTTT
D gene: -; clone size: few; J gene: TRBJ1-4; V gene: TRBV5-6; CDR3 protein: CASSSGTRGEKLFF; CDR3 DNA: TGTGCCAGCAGTTCCGGGACACGAGGGGAAAAACTGTTTTTT
D gene: -; clone size: -; J gene: TRBJ2-2; V gene: TRBV12-3/TRBV12-4; CDR3 protein: CASRTRSGELFF; CDR3 DNA: TGTGCCAGCAGGACCCGTTCCGGGGAGCTGTTTTTT
D gene: -; clone size: -; J gene: TRBJ2-6; V gene: TRBV12-3/TRBV12-4; CDR3 protein: CASSLHTSGANVLTF; CDR3 DNA: TGTGCCAGCAGTTTACACACCTCTGGGGCCAACGTCCTGACTTTC
D gene: TRBD1; clone size: many; J gene: TRBJ1-1; V gene: TRBV9; CDR3 protein: CASSSTGESTEAFF; CDR3 DNA: TGTGCCAGCAGTTCCACAGGGGAAAGCACTGAAGCTTTCTTT
D gene: -; clone size: -; J gene: TRBJ1-2; V gene: TRBV3-1; CDR3 protein: CASTGAGSSYTF; CDR3 DNA: TGTGCCAGCACAGGAGCGGGGTCAAGCTACACCTTC
D gene: -; clone size: -; J gene: TRBJ2-3; V gene: TRBV15; CDR3 protein: CATSRPRDTQYF; CDR3 DNA: TGTGCCACCAGCAGGCCCAGGGATACGCAGTATTTT
D gene: TRBD1; clone size: -; J gene: TRBJ2-1; V gene: TRBV5-1; CDR3 protein: CASSLAGQDRKQFF; CDR3 DNA: TGCGCCAGCAGCTTGGCTGGACAGGATCGAAAGCAGTTCTTC
D gene: TRBD2; clone size: few; J gene: TRBJ2-5; V gene: TRBV29-1; CDR3 protein: CSVERLAGVETQYF; CDR3 DNA: TGCAGCGTTGAACGGCTAGCGGGAGTAGAGACCCAGTACTTC
D gene: TRBD1; clone size: once; J gene: TRBJ1-1; V gene: TRBV3-1; CDR3 protein: CASSPWDRANTEAFF; CDR3 DNA: TGTGCCAGCAGCCCCTGGGACAGGGCGAACACTGAAGCTTTCTTT
D gene: -; clone size: many; J gene: TRBJ2-2; V gene: TRBV5-1; CDR3 protein: CASSLVGGYTGKLFF; CDR3 DNA: TGCGCCAGCAGCTTGGTGGGAGGATACACCGGGAAGCTGTTTTTT
D gene: -; clone size: -; J gene: TRBJ2-7; V gene: TRBV7-8; CDR3 protein: CASSSPFGTAVSEQYF; CDR3 DNA: TGTGCCAGCAGCTCACCATTCGGGACCGCGGTCTCCGAGCAGTACTTC
D gene: TRBD1; clone size: few; J gene: TRBJ1-2; V gene: TRBV5-4; CDR3 protein: CASTGTGERKYGYTF; CDR3 DNA: TGTGCCAGCACTGGGACAGGGGAACGAAAATATGGCTACACCTTC
D gene: -; clone size: -; J gene: TRBJ1-4; V gene: TRBV7-8; CDR3 protein: CASSLAGRVVREKLFF; CDR3 DNA: TGTGCCAGCAGCTTAGCCGGGCGGGTGGTACGAGAAAAACTGTTTTTT
D gene: -; clone size: -; J gene: TRBJ2-3; V gene: TRBV7-6; CDR3 protein: CASSTQTSSADTQYF; CDR3 DNA: TGTGCCAGCAGCACCCAAACCTCCAGCGCAGATACGCAGTATTTT
D gene: -; clone size: -; J gene: TRBJ2-7; V gene: TRBV10-1; CDR3 protein: CASSGDLAYEQYF; CDR3 DNA: TGCGCCAGCAGTGGTGACTTGGCCTACGAGCAGTACTTC
D gene: TRBD1; clone size: few; J gene: TRBJ2-1; V gene: TRBV25-1; CDR3 protein: CASSLQGISEQFF; CDR3 DNA: TGTGCCAGCAGTTTACAGGGGATCAGTGAGCAGTTCTTC
D gene: -; clone size: few; J gene: TRBJ2-7; V gene: TRBV5-1; CDR3 protein: CASSLAGGREQYF; CDR3 DNA: TGCGCCAGCAGCTTGGCCGGAGGTCGGGAGCAGTACTTC
D gene: -; clone size: many; J gene: TRBJ2-1; V gene: TRBV12-3/TRBV12-4; CDR3 protein: CASVGSGGREEFF; CDR3 DNA: TGTGCCAGCGTTGGCTCAGGGGGGCGGGAGGAGTTCTTC
D gene: TRBD2; clone size: few; J gene: TRBJ2-1; V gene: TRBV3-1; CDR3 protein: CASSRRLAGGLGGEQFF; CDR3 DNA: TGTGCCAGCAGCCGCAGACTAGCGGGAGGGCTGGGCGGTGAGCAGTTCTTC
D gene: -; clone size: few; J gene: TRBJ2-1; V gene: TRBV27; CDR3 protein: CASSPTYNEQFF; CDR3 DNA: TGTGCCAGCAGTCCCACCTACAATGAGCAGTTCTTC
D gene: TRBD1; clone size: -; J gene: TRBJ2-6; V gene: TRBV6-6; CDR3 protein: CASRPGTGGSGANVLTF; CDR3 DNA: TGTGCCAGCAGACCCGGGACAGGGGGCTCTGGGGCCAACGTCCTGACTTTC
D gene: -; clone size: -; J gene: TRBJ2-5; V gene: TRBV28; CDR3 protein: CASSPPDSSQETQYF; CDR3 DNA: TGTGCCAGCAGTCCCCCCGACAGTTCCCAAGAGACCCAGTACTTC
D gene: -; clone size: many; J gene: TRBJ1-1; V gene: TRBV10-3; CDR3 protein: CATVRGNTEAFF; CDR3 DNA: TGTGCCACAGTCCGAGGGAACACTGAAGCTTTCTTT
D gene: -; clone size: few; J gene: TRBJ1-5; V gene: TRBV6-1; CDR3 protein: CASSDSNQPQHF; CDR3 DNA: TGTGCCAGCAGTGATAGCAATCAGCCCCAGCATTTT
D gene: -; clone size: -; J gene: TRBJ2-7; V gene: TRBV12-3/TRBV12-4; CDR3 protein: CASSNAGHFYEQYF; CDR3 DNA: TGTGCCAGCAGCAACGCGGGACACTTCTACGAGCAGTACTTC
D gene: -; clone size: -; J gene: TRBJ2-1; V gene: TRBV5-4; CDR3 protein: CASSLFSGSSSYNEQFF; CDR3 DNA: TGTGCCAGCAGCCTATTTAGCGGATCGAGCTCCTACAATGAGCAGTTCTTC
D gene: -; clone size: few; J gene: TRBJ2-3; V gene: TRBV28; CDR3 protein: CASSSISGTAYTDTQYF; CDR3 DNA: TGTGCCAGCAGTTCCATTAGCGGGACAGCCTACACAGATACGCAGTATTTT
D gene: -; clone size: many; J gene: TRBJ2-7; V gene: TRBV7-2; CDR3 protein: CASSLDNRPTYEQYF; CDR3 DNA: TGTGCCAGCAGCTTAGATAACAGGCCCACCTACGAGCAGTACTTC
D gene: TRBD2; clone size: many; J gene: TRBJ2-3; V gene: TRBV24-1; CDR3 protein: CATSDPSPFGRVGSTDTQYF; CDR3 DNA: TGTGCCACCAGTGATCCGAGTCCATTTGGGAGGGTTGGATCGACAGATACGCAGTATTTT
D gene: -; clone size: many; J gene: TRBJ2-1; V gene: TRBV4-2; CDR3 protein: CASSQDIGRGSYNEQFF; CDR3 DNA: TGTGCCAGCAGCCAAGATATAGGCCGCGGTTCCTACAATGAGCAGTTCTTC
D gene: -; clone size: many; J gene: TRBJ2-5; V gene: TRBV3-1; CDR3 protein: CASSRGGGQQTQYF; CDR3 DNA: TGTGCCAGCAGCCGGGGAGGGGGGCAGCAGACCCAGTACTTC
D gene: -; clone size: -; J gene: TRBJ2-3; V gene: TRBV5-4; CDR3 protein: CASSLAGVTSSRTDTQYF; CDR3 DNA: TGTGCCAGCAGCTTGGCCGGGGTGACCTCATCGAGAACAGATACGCAGTATTTT
D gene: -; clone size: -; J gene: TRBJ1-6; V gene: TRBV4-2; CDR3 protein: CASSQGGPDPSPLHF; CDR3 DNA: TGTGCCAGCAGCCAAGGAGGCCCCGACCCTTCACCCCTCCACTTT
D gene: -; clone size: few; J gene: TRBJ2-7; V gene: TRBV6-5; CDR3 protein: CAAKNVVNEQYF; CDR3 DNA: TGTGCCGCCAAGAATGTGGTAAACGAGCAGTACTTC
D gene: -; clone size: -; J gene: TRBJ2-7; V gene: TRBV12-3/TRBV12-4; CDR3 protein: CASSFWRKQYF; CDR3 DNA: TGTGCCAGCAGTTTCTGGCGGAAGCAGTACTTC
D gene: -; clone size: few; J gene: TRBJ1-2; V gene: TRBV6-1; CDR3 protein: CASRGPGREGGYTF; CDR3 DNA: TGTGCCAGCAGGGGACCGGGGAGGGAAGGCGGCTACACCTTC
D gene: TRBD2; clone size: -; J gene: TRBJ2-1; V gene: TRBV13; CDR3 protein: CASSVSGLAGTHSYNEQFF; CDR3 DNA: TGTGCCAGCAGCGTGTCGGGACTAGCGGGGACCCACTCCTACAATGAGCAGTTCTTC
D gene: TRBD2; clone size: few; J gene: TRBJ2-7; V gene: TRBV25-1; CDR3 protein: CASTPGLGGSEQYF; CDR3 DNA: TGTGCCAGCACTCCGGGACTAGGTGGGTCCGAGCAGTACTTC
D gene: -; clone size: few; J gene: TRBJ2-7; V gene: TRBV28; CDR3 protein: CATLGGNEQYF; CDR3 DNA: TGTGCCACCCTCGGGGGAAACGAGCAGTACTTC
D gene: -; clone size: many; J gene: TRBJ1-5; V gene: TRBV7-2; CDR3 protein: CASSPGEGYSNQPQHF; CDR3 DNA: TGTGCCAGCAGTCCAGGCGAGGGATATAGCAATCAGCCCCAGCATTTT
D gene: TRBD2; clone size: -; J gene: TRBJ2-5; V gene: TRBV20-1; CDR3 protein: CSARERGAVETQYF; CDR3 DNA: TGCAGTGCTAGAGAGCGGGGGGCCGTAGAGACCCAGTACTTC
D gene: -; clone size: few; J gene: TRBJ2-3; V gene: TRBV28; CDR3 protein: CASSPGARGDTQYF; CDR3 DNA: TGTGCCAGCAGCCCCGGGGCAAGGGGAGATACGCAGTATTTT
D gene: -; clone size: many; J gene: TRBJ1-2; V gene: TRBV12-3/TRBV12-4; CDR3 protein: CASSSDGPTGYTF; CDR3 DNA: TGTGCCAGCAGCTCGGACGGCCCCACTGGCTACACCTTC
D gene: TRBD2; clone size: many; J gene: TRBJ2-1; V gene: TRBV3-1; CDR3 protein: CASSLTSGSVQFF; CDR3 DNA: TGTGCCAGCAGCCTTACTAGCGGGAGTGTGCAGTTCTTC
D gene: TRBD1; clone size: -; J gene: TRBJ2-7; V gene: TRBV27; CDR3 protein: CASSYFRAGGSYEQYF; CDR3 DNA: TGTGCCAGCAGTTATTTCCGGGCAGGGGGCTCCTACGAGCAGTACTTC
D gene: TRBD2; clone size: -; J gene: TRBJ2-1; V gene: TRBV12-3/TRBV12-4; CDR3 protein: CASSNGGAAYNEQFF; CDR3 DNA: TGTGCCAGCAGCAACGGGGGGGCCGCCTACAATGAGCAGTTCTTC
D gene: TRBD1; clone size: -; J gene: TRBJ1-5; V gene: TRBV28; CDR3 protein: CASNIRGGGINQPQHF; CDR3 DNA: TGTGCCAGCAACATCAGGGGGGGAGGGATCAATCAGCCCCAGCATTTT
D gene: -; clone size: -; J gene: TRBJ1-5; V gene: TRBV3-1; CDR3 protein: CASSQEHNQPQHF; CDR3 DNA: TGTGCCAGCAGCCAAGAGCACAATCAGCCCCAGCATTTT